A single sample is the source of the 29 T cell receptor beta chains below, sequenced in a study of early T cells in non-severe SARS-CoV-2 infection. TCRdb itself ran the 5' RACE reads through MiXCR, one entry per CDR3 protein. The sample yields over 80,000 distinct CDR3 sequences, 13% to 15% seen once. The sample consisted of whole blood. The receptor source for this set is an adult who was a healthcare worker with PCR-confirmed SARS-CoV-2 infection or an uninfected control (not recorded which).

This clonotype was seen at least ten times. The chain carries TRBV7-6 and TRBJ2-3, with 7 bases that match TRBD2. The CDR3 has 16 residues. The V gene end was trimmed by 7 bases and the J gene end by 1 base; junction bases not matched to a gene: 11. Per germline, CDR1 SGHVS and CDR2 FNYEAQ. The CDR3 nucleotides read TGTGCCAGCAACCAACGAGCGGGGCTGGGCACAGATACGCAGTATTTT. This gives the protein CASNQRAGLGTDTQYF.

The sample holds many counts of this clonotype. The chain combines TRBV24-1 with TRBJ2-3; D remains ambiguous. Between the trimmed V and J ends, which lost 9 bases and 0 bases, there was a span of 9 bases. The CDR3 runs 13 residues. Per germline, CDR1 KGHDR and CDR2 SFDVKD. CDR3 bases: TGTGCCACCCCCCGGAATAGCACAGATACGCAGTATTTT. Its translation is CATPRNSTDTQYF.

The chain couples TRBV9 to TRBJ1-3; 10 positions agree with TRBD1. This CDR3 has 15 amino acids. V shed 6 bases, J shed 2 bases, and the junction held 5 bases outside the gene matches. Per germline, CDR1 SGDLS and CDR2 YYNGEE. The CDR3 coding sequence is TGTGCCAGCACACGGGACAGGGGAACTGGAAACACCATATATTTT. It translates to CASTRDRGTGNTIYF.

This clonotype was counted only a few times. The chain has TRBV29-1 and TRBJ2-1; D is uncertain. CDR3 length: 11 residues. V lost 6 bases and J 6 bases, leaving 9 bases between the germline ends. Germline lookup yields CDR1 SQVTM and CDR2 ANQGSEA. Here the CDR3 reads CSVARANEQFF. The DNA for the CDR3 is TGCAGCGTCGCAAGGGCCAATGAGCAGTTCTTC.

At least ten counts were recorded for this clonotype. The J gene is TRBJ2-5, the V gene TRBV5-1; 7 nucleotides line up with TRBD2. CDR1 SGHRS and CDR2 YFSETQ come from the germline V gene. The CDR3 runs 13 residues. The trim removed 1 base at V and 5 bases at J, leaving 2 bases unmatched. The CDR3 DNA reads TGCGCCAGCAGCTTGATCGGGAGGGAGACCCAGTACTTC. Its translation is CASSLIGRETQYF.

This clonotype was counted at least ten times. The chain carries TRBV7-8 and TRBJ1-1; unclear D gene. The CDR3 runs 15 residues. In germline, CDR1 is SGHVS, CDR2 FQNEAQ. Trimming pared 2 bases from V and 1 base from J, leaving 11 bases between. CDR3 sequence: CASSLYGRANTEAFF. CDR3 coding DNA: TGTGCCAGCAGCTTATATGGGAGAGCGAACACTGAAGCTTTCTTT.

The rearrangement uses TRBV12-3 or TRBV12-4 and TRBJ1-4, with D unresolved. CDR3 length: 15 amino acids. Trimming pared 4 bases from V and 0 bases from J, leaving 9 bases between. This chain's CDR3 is CASSSGKPTNEKLFF. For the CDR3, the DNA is TGTGCCAGCAGTTCGGGGAAGCCAACTAATGAAAAACTGTTTTTT.

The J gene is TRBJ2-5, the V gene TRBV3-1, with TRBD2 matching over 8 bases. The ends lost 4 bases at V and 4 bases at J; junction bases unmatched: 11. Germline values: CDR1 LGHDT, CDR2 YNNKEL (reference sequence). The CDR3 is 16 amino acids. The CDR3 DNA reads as TGTGCCAGCAGCCCCCAGTTCGGGGGGGCAATAGAGACCCAGTACTTC. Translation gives CASSPQFGGAIETQYF.

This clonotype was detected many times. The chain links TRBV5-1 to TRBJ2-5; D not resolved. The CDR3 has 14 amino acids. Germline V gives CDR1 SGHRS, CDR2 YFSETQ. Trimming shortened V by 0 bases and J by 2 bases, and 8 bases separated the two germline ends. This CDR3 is CASSLDSNQETQYF. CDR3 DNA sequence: TGCGCCAGCAGCTTGGACAGTAATCAAGAGACCCAGTACTTC.

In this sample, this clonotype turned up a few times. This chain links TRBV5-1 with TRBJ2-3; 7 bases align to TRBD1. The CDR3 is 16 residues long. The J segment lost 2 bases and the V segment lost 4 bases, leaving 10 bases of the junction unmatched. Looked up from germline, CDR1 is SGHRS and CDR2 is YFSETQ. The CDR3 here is CASSQQGNGVTDTQYF. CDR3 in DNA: TGCGCCAGCAGCCAACAGGGGAACGGGGTCACAGATACGCAGTATTTT.

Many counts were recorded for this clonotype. The CDR3 sequence is CASSQDSYSSYEQYF. CDR3 in DNA: TGCGCCAGCAGCCAAGATTCGTACAGCTCCTACGAGCAGTACTTC. The gene calls are TRBV4-3 and TRBJ2-7; D unclear. Germline loops: CDR1 LGHNA, CDR2 YSLEER. Trimming took 0 bases from V and 0 from J, leaving 9 bases between them. The CDR3 runs 15 residues.

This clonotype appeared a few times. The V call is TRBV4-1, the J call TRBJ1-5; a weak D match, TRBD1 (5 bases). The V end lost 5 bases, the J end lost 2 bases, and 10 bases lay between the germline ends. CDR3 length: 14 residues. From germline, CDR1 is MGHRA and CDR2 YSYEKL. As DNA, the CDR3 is TGCGCCAGCAGCGACAGCGGGCGCAATCAGCCCCAGCATTTT. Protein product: CASSDSGRNQPQHF.

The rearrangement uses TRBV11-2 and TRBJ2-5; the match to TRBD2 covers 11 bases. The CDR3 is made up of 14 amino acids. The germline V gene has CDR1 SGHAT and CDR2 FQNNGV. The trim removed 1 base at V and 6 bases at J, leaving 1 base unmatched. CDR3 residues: CASSLGLAGKTQYF. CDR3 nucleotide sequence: TGTGCCAGCAGCTTAGGACTAGCGGGGAAGACCCAGTACTTC.

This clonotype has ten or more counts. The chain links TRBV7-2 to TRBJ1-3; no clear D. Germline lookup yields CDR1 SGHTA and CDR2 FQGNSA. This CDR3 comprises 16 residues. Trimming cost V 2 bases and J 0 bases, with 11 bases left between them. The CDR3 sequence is CASSLSGILSGNTIYF. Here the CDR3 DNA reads TGTGCCAGCAGCTTATCGGGGATACTCTCTGGAAACACCATATATTTT.

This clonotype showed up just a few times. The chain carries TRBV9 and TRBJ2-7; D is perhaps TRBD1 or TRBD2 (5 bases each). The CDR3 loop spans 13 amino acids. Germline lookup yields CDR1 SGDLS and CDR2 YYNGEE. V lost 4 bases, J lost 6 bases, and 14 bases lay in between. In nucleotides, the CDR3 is TGTGCCAGCAGCCAAAGGGGAGTCGGCGAGCAGTACTTC. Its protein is CASSQRGVGEQYF.

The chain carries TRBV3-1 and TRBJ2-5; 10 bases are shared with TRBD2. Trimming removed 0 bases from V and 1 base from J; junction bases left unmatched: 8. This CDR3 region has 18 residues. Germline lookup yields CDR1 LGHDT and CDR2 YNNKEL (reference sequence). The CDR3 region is CASSQDRLAGVSQETQYF. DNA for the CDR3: TGTGCCAGCAGCCAAGATCGCCTAGCGGGGGTTTCCCAAGAGACCCAGTACTTC.

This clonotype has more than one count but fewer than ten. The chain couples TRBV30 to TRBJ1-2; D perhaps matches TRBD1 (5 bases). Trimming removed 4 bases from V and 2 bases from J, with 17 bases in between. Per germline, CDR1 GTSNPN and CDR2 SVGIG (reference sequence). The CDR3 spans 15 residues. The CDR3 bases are TGTGCCTGGACCCTTCCTCCGACAGCCAACTATGGCTACACCTTC. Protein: CAWTLPPTANYGYTF. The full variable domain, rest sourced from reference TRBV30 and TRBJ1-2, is SQTIHQWPATLVQPVGSPLSLECTVEGTSNPNLYWYRQAAGRGLQLLFYSVGIGQISSEVPQNLSASRPQDRQFILSSKKLLLSDSGFYLCAWTLPPTANYGYTFGSGTRLTVV.

As DNA, the CDR3 is TGTGCCAGCAGCCTCAGGGGATACTCATCTGGGGCCAACGTCCTGACTTTC. Translating gives CASSLRGYSSGANVLTF. The V and J genes are TRBV12-3 or TRBV12-4 and TRBJ2-6; D perhaps matches TRBD1 (6 bases). Between the trimmed V and J ends, which lost 6 bases and 1 base, there was a span of 16 bases. The CDR3 covers 17 residues.

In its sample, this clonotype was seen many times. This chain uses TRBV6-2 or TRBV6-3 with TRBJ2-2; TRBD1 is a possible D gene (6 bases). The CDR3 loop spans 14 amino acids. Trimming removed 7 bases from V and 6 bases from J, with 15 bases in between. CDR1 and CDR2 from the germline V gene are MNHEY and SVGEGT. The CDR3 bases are TGTGCCAGCACAACAGGGTTTTCTCCCGGGGAGCTGTTTTTT. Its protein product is CASTTGFSPGELFF.

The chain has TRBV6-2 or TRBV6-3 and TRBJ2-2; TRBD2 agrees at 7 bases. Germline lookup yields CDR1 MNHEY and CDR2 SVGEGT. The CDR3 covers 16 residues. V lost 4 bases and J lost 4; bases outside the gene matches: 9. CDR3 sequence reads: CASSLQAGLITGELFF. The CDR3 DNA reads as TGTGCCAGCAGTTTGCAAGCGGGGTTAATCACCGGGGAGCTGTTTTTT.

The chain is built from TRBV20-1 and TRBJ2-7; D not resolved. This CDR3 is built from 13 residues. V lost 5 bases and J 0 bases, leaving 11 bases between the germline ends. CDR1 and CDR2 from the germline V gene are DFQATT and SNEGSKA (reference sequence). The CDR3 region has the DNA TGCAGTGCTCTCGGACGGAGCTCCTACGAGCAGTACTTC. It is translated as CSALGRSSYEQYF.

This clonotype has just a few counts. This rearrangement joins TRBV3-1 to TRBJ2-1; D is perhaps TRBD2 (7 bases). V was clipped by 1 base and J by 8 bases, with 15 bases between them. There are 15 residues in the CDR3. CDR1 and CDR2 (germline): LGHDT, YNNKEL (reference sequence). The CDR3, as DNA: TGTGCCAGCAGCCAAGGGACAGCGGGGATCGATGAGCAGTTCTTC. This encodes CASSQGTAGIDEQFF.

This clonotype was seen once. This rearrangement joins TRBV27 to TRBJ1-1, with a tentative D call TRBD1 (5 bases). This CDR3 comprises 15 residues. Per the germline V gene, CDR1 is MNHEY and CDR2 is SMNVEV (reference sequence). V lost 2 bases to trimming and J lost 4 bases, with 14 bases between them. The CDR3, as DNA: TGTGCCAGCAGTTTAATCCCCCTGGGGCCCACTGAAGCTTTCTTT. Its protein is CASSLIPLGPTEAFF.

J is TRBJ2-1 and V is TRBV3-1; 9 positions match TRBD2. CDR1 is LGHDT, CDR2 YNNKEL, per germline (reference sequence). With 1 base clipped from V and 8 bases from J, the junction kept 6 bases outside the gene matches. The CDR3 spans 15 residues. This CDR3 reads CASSQGRGGPHEQFF. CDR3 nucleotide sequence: TGTGCCAGCAGCCAAGGGCGGGGGGGCCCCCATGAGCAGTTCTTC.

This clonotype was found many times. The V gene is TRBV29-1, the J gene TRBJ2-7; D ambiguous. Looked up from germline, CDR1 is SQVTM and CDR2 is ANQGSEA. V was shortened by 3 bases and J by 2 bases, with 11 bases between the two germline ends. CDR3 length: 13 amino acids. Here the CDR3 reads CSVESETTYEQYF. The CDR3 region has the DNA TGCAGCGTTGAGTCAGAAACAACCTACGAGCAGTACTTC.

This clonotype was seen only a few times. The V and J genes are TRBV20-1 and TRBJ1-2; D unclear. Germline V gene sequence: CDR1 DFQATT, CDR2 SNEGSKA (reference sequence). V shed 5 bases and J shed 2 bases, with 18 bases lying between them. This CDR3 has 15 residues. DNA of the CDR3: TGCAGTGCTCCAAAAACTGGGCAGGCAAACTATGGCTACACCTTC. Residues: CSAPKTGQANYGYTF.

The CDR3 DNA reads TGTGCCAGCAGCGGGAAACAGGGGAACTATGGCTACACCTTC. As protein: CASSGKQGNYGYTF. The V gene is TRBV9, the J gene TRBJ1-2, with 7 bases aligning to TRBD1. Germline V gene sequence: CDR1 SGDLS, CDR2 YYNGEE. CDR3 length equals 14 residues. The J segment lost 2 bases and the V segment lost 3 bases, leaving 4 bases of the junction unmatched.

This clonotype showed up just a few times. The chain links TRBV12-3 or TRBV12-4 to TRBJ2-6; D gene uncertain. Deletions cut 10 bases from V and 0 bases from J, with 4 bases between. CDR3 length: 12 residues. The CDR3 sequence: CATVSGANVLTF. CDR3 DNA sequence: TGTGCCACTGTCTCTGGGGCCAACGTCCTGACTTTC.

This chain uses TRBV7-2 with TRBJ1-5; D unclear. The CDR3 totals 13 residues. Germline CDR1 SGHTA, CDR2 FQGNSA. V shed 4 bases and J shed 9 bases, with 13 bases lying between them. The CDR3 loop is CASSYRSEGPQHF. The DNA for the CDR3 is TGTGCCAGCAGCTACCGCTCCGAGGGGCCCCAGCATTTT.